Listed here are 7 T cell receptor beta chains from one sample, sequenced in a study of cytomegalovirus exposure and HLA in healthy donors. In the PCR, 60 Vbeta and 13 Jbeta primers were used. This table comes from immunoSEQ multiplex PCR, and its TCRdb copy is limited to in-frame clones, with some not included. The top ten clones hold roughly 1.5% of a sample with some 150,000 clones, 82% of them seen once. Sequenced: PBMCs. Every receptor here comes from a male donor in good health and CMV-seronegative.

The chain links TRBV29-1 to TRBJ1-2; 9 nucleotides line up with TRBD1. Looked up from germline, CDR1 is SQVTM and CDR2 is ANQGSEA. This CDR3 is built from 16 residues. Trimming took 4 bases from V and 4 from J; bases not matched to a gene: 13. The CDR3 coding sequence is TGCAGCGTTGTTCGGGGACAGGGAATCGTAGGCTATGGCTACACCTTC. This sequence encodes CSVVRGQGIVGYGYTF.

The chain recombines TRBV7-9 with TRBJ1-5; D is undetermined. Trimming left V 6 bases short and J 1 base short, with 10 bases between. The CDR3 covers 14 residues. Germline CDR1 and CDR2: SEHNR and FQNEAQ (reference sequence). As DNA, the CDR3 is TGTGCCAGCAGTCTACCCGGGAGCAATCAGCCCCAGCATTTT. This sequence encodes CASSLPGSNQPQHF.

V usage is TRBV7-9 and J usage is TRBJ1-2; D uncertain. The CDR3 runs to 14 residues. The V and J ends lost 5 bases and 2 bases respectively, with 12 bases between them. Germline V gene sequence: CDR1 SEHNR, CDR2 FQNEAQ (reference sequence). The DNA for the CDR3 is TGTGCCAGCAGCCAAACGAGGGAGAACTATGGCTACACCTTC. Amino acid sequence: CASSQTRENYGYTF.

The chain combines TRBV15 with TRBJ2-3; 7 bases are a match to TRBD2. This CDR3 comprises 15 residues. Germline CDR1 is LNHNV and CDR2 is YYDKDF (reference sequence). The V and J ends lost 4 bases and 1 base, in that order; junction bases with no gene match: 5. CDR3 in DNA: TGTGCCACCAGCACCCCCCGGGAGGGCACAGATACGCAGTATTTT. This codes for CATSTPREGTDTQYF.

This chain uses TRBV4-2 with TRBJ1-3; the match to TRBD1 covers 7 bases. V shed 1 base and J 2 bases; nucleotides not matched to a gene: 5. Germline CDR1 and CDR2: LGHNA and YNFKEQ. There are 16 residues in the CDR3. The CDR3 nucleotides are TGTGCCAGCAGCCAAGGCTCCACAGGGGCTGGAAACACCATATATTTT. Translation: CASSQGSTGAGNTIYF.

The genes are TRBV7-3 and TRBJ2-3, with 10 bases fitting TRBD2. The V gene's germline CDR1 is SGHTA and CDR2 FQGTGA. This CDR3 contains 15 residues. The trim removed 5 bases at V and 6 bases at J, leaving 8 bases unmatched. CDR3 DNA: TGTGCCAGCAGCGCGAGAAGCGGGGGGGCGGATACGCAGTATTTT. This sequence encodes CASSARSGGADTQYF.

The chain recombines TRBV7-3 with TRBJ2-2, with 9 positions matching TRBD2. The CDR3 spans 18 residues. The germline V gene encodes CDR1 SGHTA and CDR2 FQGTGA. Trimming cost V 0 bases and J 7 bases; bases outside gene matches: 12. The CDR3 DNA reads as TGTGCCAGCAGCTTAACGGCTAGCGGGACGACCCAAGACGGGGAGCTGTTTTTT. Translated: CASSLTASGTTQDGELFF.